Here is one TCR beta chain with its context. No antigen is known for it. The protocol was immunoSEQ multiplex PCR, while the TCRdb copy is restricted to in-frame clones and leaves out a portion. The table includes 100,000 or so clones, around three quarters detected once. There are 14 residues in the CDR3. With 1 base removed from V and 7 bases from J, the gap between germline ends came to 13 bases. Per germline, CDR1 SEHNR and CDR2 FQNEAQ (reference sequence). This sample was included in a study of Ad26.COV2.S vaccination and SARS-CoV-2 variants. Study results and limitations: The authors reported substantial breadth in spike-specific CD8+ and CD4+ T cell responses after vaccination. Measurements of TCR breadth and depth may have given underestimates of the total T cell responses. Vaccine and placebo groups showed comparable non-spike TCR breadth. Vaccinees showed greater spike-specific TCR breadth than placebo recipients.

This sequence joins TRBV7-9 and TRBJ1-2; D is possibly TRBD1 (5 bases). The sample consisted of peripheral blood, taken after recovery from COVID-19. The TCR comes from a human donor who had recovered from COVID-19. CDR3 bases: TGTGCCAGCAGCTTAGAGGTCGGGGGGTTTGGCTACACCTTC. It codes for CASSLEVGGFGYTF.